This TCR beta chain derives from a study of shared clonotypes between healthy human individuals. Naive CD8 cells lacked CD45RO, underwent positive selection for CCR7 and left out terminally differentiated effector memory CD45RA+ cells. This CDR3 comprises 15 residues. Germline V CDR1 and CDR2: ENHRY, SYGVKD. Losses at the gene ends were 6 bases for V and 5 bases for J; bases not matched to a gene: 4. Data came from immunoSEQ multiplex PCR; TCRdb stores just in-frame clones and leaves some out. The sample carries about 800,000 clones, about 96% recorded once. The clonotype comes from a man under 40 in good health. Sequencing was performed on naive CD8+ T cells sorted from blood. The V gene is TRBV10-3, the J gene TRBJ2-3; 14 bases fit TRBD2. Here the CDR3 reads CAIRPGTSGRDTQYF. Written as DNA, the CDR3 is TGTGCCATCAGACCGGGGACTAGCGGGAGAGATACGCAGTATTTT.